Listed below are T cell receptor beta chains from one sample, sequenced in a study of cytomegalovirus exposure and HLA in healthy donors. Measured with immunoSEQ multiplex PCR; TCRdb has only the in-frame clones, and not every one. Here the sample spans approximately 220,000 clones, over 75% being singletons. Material for sequencing was PBMCs. These receptors all stem from a man younger than 30 in good health and CMV-seronegative. CDR3s include the opening cysteine and the closing phenylalanine or tryptophan. Fields, in order: J gene, V gene, D gene, clone size, CDR3 DNA, CDR3 protein. The D gene is left open where the match is weak. Clone sizes are given selectively: once, few, many, or a class where the clone is expanded.

TRBJ1-2,TRBV19,.,.,TGTGCCAGTAGGGGGACACTACCTAACTATGGCTACACCTTC,CASRGTLPNYGYTF
TRBJ2-2,TRBV5-1,.,.,TGCGCCAGCAGCCCGATGACAGCGAACACCGGAGAGCTGTTTTTT,CASSPMTANTGELFF
TRBJ1-1,TRBV18,.,.,TGTGCCAGCTCACCAAGAGGCCAGAACACTGAAGCTTTCTTT,CASSPRGQNTEAFF
TRBJ2-7,TRBV6-5,TRBD1,.,TGTGCCAGCAGTTTTGGGACAGGCGTCTCCTACGAGCAGTACTTC,CASSFGTGVSYEQYF
TRBJ2-5,TRBV7-9,.,.,TGTGCCAGCAGCTTAACGGATAAAGTAGCATGGGAGACCCAGTACTTC,CASSLTDKVAWETQYF
TRBJ2-7,TRBV5-1,TRBD1,.,TGCGCCAGCAGCTTTCAACTGACAGGGGGCGGAAGCTCCTACGAGCAGTACTTC,CASSFQLTGGGSSYEQYF
TRBJ2-3,TRBV5-5,.,.,TGTGCCACCCCTGGCAGGGATACGCAGTATTTT,CATPGRDTQYF
TRBJ2-1,TRBV6-5,TRBD1,.,TGTGCCAGCAGTTACTTTTACAGGGGTATGGACAATGAGCAGTTCTTC,CASSYFYRGMDNEQFF
TRBJ1-2,TRBV6-5,TRBD1,.,TGTGCCAGCAGTTACCAACAGGGGGCGGATGGCTACACCTTC,CASSYQQGADGYTF
TRBJ1-5,TRBV18,TRBD1,.,TGTGCCAGCTCTCTTGGGACAGAGAATCAGCCCCAGCATTTT,CASSLGTENQPQHF
TRBJ2-1,TRBV2,TRBD1,.,TGTGCCAGCAGTGGGACAGGTGGGTCCTACAATGAGCAGTTCTTC,CASSGTGGSYNEQFF
TRBJ1-5,TRBV27,.,.,TGTGCCAGCAGTTTATCGAACTCCAAACAGCCCCAGCATTTT,CASSLSNSKQPQHF
TRBJ1-2,TRBV6-5,.,once,TGTGCCAGCAGAGCGGTCGGGATGAACTATGGCTACACCTTC,CASRAVGMNYGYTF
TRBJ2-5,TRBV9,.,few,TGTGCCAGCAGCGTAGGTCTATCGGCGGGGGCACAAGAGACCCAGTACTTC,CASSVGLSAGAQETQYF
TRBJ1-2,TRBV7-2,.,few,TGTGCCAGCAGCTTAGAGCAGGGAATGGATGGCTACACCTTC,CASSLEQGMDGYTF
TRBJ1-1,TRBV18,TRBD1,.,TGTGCCAGCTCACCCGGGACAGGGGTTACGAACACTGAAGCTTTCTTT,CASSPGTGVTNTEAFF
TRBJ2-3,TRBV9,TRBD1,.,TGTGCCAGCAGCGCCGGGACAGGGGGAGGCACAGATACGCAGTATTTT,CASSAGTGGGTDTQYF
TRBJ1-2,TRBV5-1,TRBD1,.,TGCGCCAGCAGCTTGAGGACAGGGGACTATGGCTACACCTTC,CASSLRTGDYGYTF
TRBJ2-1,TRBV9,TRBD1,.,TGTGCCAGCAGCGTAGTGGGGACAGGTTACAATGAGCAGTTCTTC,CASSVVGTGYNEQFF
TRBJ1-5,TRBV6-5,TRBD1,.,TGTGCCAGCAGTTCAAGAAATACAGGGGTGGAACAGCCCCAGCATTTT,CASSSRNTGVEQPQHF
TRBJ1-2,TRBV4-2,TRBD1,.,TGTGCCAGCAGCCAAGACCCAGGACAGGGCCTCTATGGCTACACCTTC,CASSQDPGQGLYGYTF
TRBJ2-1,TRBV5-6,.,.,TGTGCCAGCAGCTTGGGACAGGCCTCTTGGGATGAGCAGTTCTTC,CASSLGQASWDEQFF
TRBJ2-7,TRBV20-1,.,.,TGCAGTGAGAGCCGGGAAGGTATGGAGTACTTC,CSESREGMEYF
TRBJ2-5,TRBV7-6,.,.,TGTGCCAGCAGCTCACTAGCTTTACAAGAGACCCAGTACTTC,CASSSLALQETQYF
TRBJ2-7,TRBV5-1,TRBD2,.,TGCGCCAGCAGCTTGGCCGGGACTAGCGGAGAGCCCTACGAGCAGTACTTC,CASSLAGTSGEPYEQYF
TRBJ1-2,TRBV2,TRBD1,.,TGTGCCAGCAAGGGTATGGGACAGGGCTTTCAATCAATCGGCTACACCTTC,CASKGMGQGFQSIGYTF
TRBJ1-1,TRBV4-1,.,.,TGCGCCAGCAGCCAAGATCAGGGGCGGACTGAAGCTTTCTTT,CASSQDQGRTEAFF
TRBJ1-2,TRBV9,.,.,TGTGCCAGCAGCGTAGATCCGTGGCAGGGGAGTGGCTACACCTTC,CASSVDPWQGSGYTF
TRBJ2-5,TRBV29-1,TRBD2,.,TGCAGCGTTGATGGGGAGGGACGGACCCAGTACTTC,CSVDGEGRTQYF
TRBJ1-2,TRBV6-6,.,.,TGTGCCAGCAGTTACGGAGGAGGGGAAGGCTACACCTTC,CASSYGGGEGYTF
TRBJ1-1,TRBV18,.,.,TGTGCCAGCTCAGCTACGGGGGGCAGGGATACTGAAGCTTTCTTT,CASSATGGRDTEAFF
TRBJ2-5,TRBV11-2,TRBD2,.,TGTGCCAGCAGCTTAGATAACCAGCGGGGGGGCCTGAAGACCCAGTACTTC,CASSLDNQRGGLKTQYF
TRBJ2-2,TRBV7-2,TRBD2,once,TGTGCCAGCAGCCGGGACTATAACACCGGGGAGCTGTTTTTT,CASSRDYNTGELFF
TRBJ2-3,TRBV7-3,TRBD2,.,TGTGCCAGCAGCCCGGGGGGTCCAGATACGCAGTATTTT,CASSPGGPDTQYF
TRBJ1-2,TRBV5-4,TRBD1,.,TGTGCCAGCAGCTCCCGGGACAGGGACTACTATGGCTACACCTTC,CASSSRDRDYYGYTF
TRBJ2-5,TRBV27,TRBD2,.,TGTGCCAGCAGCGTAATAGGTCTAGCGGGAGAGACCCAGTACTTC,CASSVIGLAGETQYF
TRBJ2-7,TRBV19,.,.,TGTGCCAGTAGCCCCGGTCAACTACTTTACGAGCAGTACTTC,CASSPGQLLYEQYF
TRBJ1-2,TRBV19,TRBD1,.,TGTGCCAGTAGTATGCGGGGACAGCGGTATGGCTACACCTTC,CASSMRGQRYGYTF
TRBJ1-4,TRBV4-3,TRBD1,many,TGCGCCAGCAGCCAAGAAGGGACAGGGGTTAGGGAAAAACTGTTTTTT,CASSQEGTGVREKLFF
TRBJ2-7,TRBV6-5,TRBD1,.,TGTGCCGCCTCAAGCGGACAGGGGGGTACGCCGCAGTACTTC,CAASSGQGGTPQYF
TRBJ2-3,TRBV7-2,TRBD2,.,TGTGCCAGCAGCTTAGAGTCTAGCGGGGGGGCGGATACGCAGTATTTT,CASSLESSGGADTQYF
TRBJ1-3,TRBV10-3,TRBD1,few,TGTGCCATCAGTTCCGGACAGGGGGCTGGAAACACCATATATTTT,CAISSGQGAGNTIYF
TRBJ1-2,TRBV5-4,.,.,TGTGCCAGCAGCCTAGGGGACACCACTTCCCTATTCTATGGCTACACCTTC,CASSLGDTTSLFYGYTF
TRBJ1-2,TRBV30,.,.,TGTGCCTGGAGCGAGGGCTGGGGGGGAAGGCTTGGCTACACCTTC,CAWSEGWGGRLGYTF
TRBJ2-1,TRBV5-6,.,few,TGTGCCAGCAGCTTCGAGGGATTGATCCATGAGCAGTTCTTC,CASSFEGLIHEQFF
TRBJ2-5,TRBV6-5,TRBD2,.,TGTGCCAGCAGTTACTCCGGGACTAGCGTTCAAGAGACCCAGTACTTC,CASSYSGTSVQETQYF
TRBJ2-3,TRBV7-9,TRBD2,.,TGTGCCAGCAGCTGGCCGGGGGGGACCGGGACACTCCTGTCGGATACGCAGTATTTT,CASSWPGGTGTLLSDTQYF
TRBJ2-5,TRBV5-1,.,.,TGCGCCAGCAGCTCCTCTCCGGGGGAGGAGACCCAGTACTTC,CASSSSPGEETQYF
TRBJ2-3,TRBV7-3,TRBD2,few,TGTGCCAGCAGCTGGACTAGCGGGGGGGCTTGGGATACGCAGTATTTT,CASSWTSGGAWDTQYF
TRBJ2-3,TRBV11-2,TRBD2,.,TGTGCCAGCAGCAAGCGGGAGAGAGATACGCAGTATTTT,CASSKRERDTQYF
TRBJ2-7,TRBV5-8,.,.,TGTGCCAGCAGCTTTCCTCCTGGGGAGTTTTCCTACGAGCAGTACTTC,CASSFPPGEFSYEQYF
TRBJ2-1,TRBV7-6,.,.,TGTGCCAGCAGCTCCTCAGGGGGGACAGACTCCTACAATGAGCAGTTCTTC,CASSSSGGTDSYNEQFF
TRBJ2-2,TRBV2,.,.,TGTGCCAGCAGTGATAGCACTACAACCGGGGAGCTGTTTTTT,CASSDSTTTGELFF
TRBJ2-7,TRBV19,.,.,TGTGCCAGTACGGAGAGAAACCAGCAGTACTTC,CASTERNQQYF
TRBJ1-2,TRBV9,.,.,TGTGCCAGCAGCCCGACCCTCGGGTCAGGGGAAGGCTACACCTTC,CASSPTLGSGEGYTF